The sequence of this T cell receptor beta chain was determined in a study of T-cell reconstitution after alpha-beta-depleted transplantation in children. Preparation of the TCRbeta library was carried out with unique molecular identifiers. MiXCR, applied by TCRdb to the PCR reads, yields one record per CDR3 protein. This repertoire shows 500,000 or so distinct CDR3 sequences, approximately 10% found once; its top ten account for 14%. The CDR3 has 13 residues. Germline loops: CDR1 SQVTM, CDR2 ANQGSEA. The V gene lost 4 bases and the J gene lost 5 bases, with 12 bases spanning the gap. Study-level points and caveats: Most T-cell counts and diversity one year after the transplant came from T cells that were newly produced. Surviving recipient T cells and intrathymic progenitors accounted for some patients' high TCRbeta diversity at day 60.

Concerning this clonotype itself: Its specificity is unknown.

This TCR derives from a female patient younger than 10 who had a stem cell transplant for aplastic anemia, so the T cells may come from the graft donor. V gene TRBV29-1 combines with J gene TRBJ2-1; D gene unclear. The sequencing used PBMCs, mostly from graft donor cells, collected 180 days after TCRalphabeta/CD19-depleted stem cell transplant. CDR3 residues: CSVAEAPHNEQFF. For the CDR3, the DNA is TGCAGCGTTGCCGAGGCCCCACACAATGAGCAGTTCTTC.